The rows below give T cell receptor beta chains drawn from one sample of a study of T-cell memory formation after mild COVID-19. TCRdb processed the 5' RACE reads anew with MiXCR; each CDR3 protein has one entry. The data hold 180,000 or so distinct CDR3 sequences, with roughly 12% observed a single time. The sample taken for sequencing was PBMCs or a T cell subset sorted from them (not recorded which). The origin of the receptors is a man aged 18 to 29 who had mild COVID-19 (a few samples of this study predate the infection). Cell type and time point are not known. The CDR3 runs from the conserved cysteine through the conserved F or W. A D gene is named only where the DNA matches it firmly. Where a row states a size, it is once, few, many or the class of an expanded clone; other rows omit it.

d_call	v_call	j_call	clone_size	cdr3_aa	cdr3_nt
.	TRBV6-5	TRBJ1-6	few	CASSYSAKRESPLHF	TGTGCCAGCAGTTACTCAGCCAAGCGAGAGTCACCCCTCCACTTT
.	TRBV5-1	TRBJ2-3	few	CASRGGGGPLASDTQYF	TGCGCCAGCAGAGGAGGAGGGGGCCCCCTAGCTTCAGATACGCAGTATTTT
.	TRBV24-1	TRBJ2-1	few	CATSDLQYNEQFF	TGTGCCACCAGTGATTTGCAGTACAATGAGCAGTTCTTC
.	TRBV7-3	TRBJ1-2	.	CASSFTQGGGYTF	TGTGCCAGCAGCTTTACACAGGGTGGTGGCTACACCTTC
.	TRBV2	TRBJ1-3	few	CASSVYGNTIYF	TGTGCCAGCAGTGTATACGGAAACACCATATATTTT
TRBD2	TRBV7-6	TRBJ2-1	few	CASSPGLAGRSSYNEQFF	TGTGCCAGCAGCCCAGGCCTAGCGGGGAGAAGCTCCTACAATGAGCAGTTCTTC
.	TRBV20-1	TRBJ2-1	few	CSATPGTPFTHNEQFF	TGCAGTGCTACACCCGGGACTCCCTTCACCCACAATGAGCAGTTCTTC
TRBD1	TRBV9	TRBJ2-3	.	CASSDDEGGWTDTQYF	TGTGCCAGCAGCGATGACGAAGGGGGCTGGACAGATACGCAGTATTTT
.	TRBV20-1	TRBJ1-1	.	CSARPQANTEAFF	TGCAGTGCTAGGCCGCAAGCGAACACTGAAGCTTTCTTT
TRBD1	TRBV3-1	TRBJ1-1	few	CASRGREQNTEAFF	TGTGCAAGCAGGGGGCGAGAGCAGAACACTGAAGCTTTCTTT
TRBD1	TRBV5-1	TRBJ1-1	few	CASSLGRQGTNTEAFF	TGCGCCAGCAGCCTAGGAAGACAGGGGACGAACACTGAAGCTTTCTTT
.	TRBV7-2	TRBJ1-2	few	CASSSSWAGGYTF	TGTGCCAGCAGCTCTTCTTGGGCAGGGGGCTACACCTTC
.	TRBV6-5	TRBJ2-7	few	CASSYVGQTHEQYF	TGTGCCAGCAGTTACGTAGGACAGACCCACGAGCAGTACTTC
.	TRBV6-6	TRBJ1-5	.	CASTAIDSNQPQHF	TGTGCCAGCACGGCGATCGATAGCAATCAGCCCCAGCATTTT
TRBD2	TRBV12-3/TRBV12-4	TRBJ2-1	few	CASSFRGLAGGPGEQFF	TGTGCCAGCAGTTTCCGCGGACTAGCGGGGGGGCCGGGAGAGCAGTTCTTC
.	TRBV7-2	TRBJ1-1	.	CASSPFAVNTEAFF	TGTGCCAGCAGCCCGTTTGCAGTTAACACTGAAGCTTTCTTT
.	TRBV7-2	TRBJ2-3	many	CASSGQPGTDTQYF	TGTGCCAGCAGCGGACAGCCAGGGACAGATACGCAGTATTTT
.	TRBV12-3/TRBV12-4	TRBJ2-7	few	CASSRGTVYEQYF	TGTGCCAGCAGCCGGGGGACAGTCTACGAGCAGTACTTC
.	TRBV4-3	TRBJ1-2	.	CASSQEAGLGGYTF	TGCGCCAGCAGCCAAGAGGCCGGTCTGGGGGGCTACACCTTC
.	TRBV18	TRBJ2-1	few	CASSPPGAASRPYNEQFF	TGTGCCAGCTCACCCCCCGGGGCCGCATCTAGACCCTACAATGAGCAGTTCTTC
TRBD1	TRBV10-3	TRBJ2-1	many	CAIRPQTGGPYNEQFF	TGTGCCATCAGGCCCCAAACAGGGGGTCCCTACAATGAGCAGTTCTTC
.	TRBV9	TRBJ1-1	.	CASSVDFRTEAFF	TGTGCCAGCAGCGTAGATTTTAGGACTGAAGCTTTCTTT
.	TRBV6-2/TRBV6-3	TRBJ2-2	many	CASIRGSNTGELFF	TGTGCCAGCATAAGGGGATCGAACACCGGGGAGCTGTTTTTT
TRBD1	TRBV4-1	TRBJ1-2	.	CASSRGQGARGYGYTF	TGCGCCAGCAGCAGAGGACAGGGGGCCCGAGGGTATGGCTACACCTTC
.	TRBV5-1	TRBJ1-3	.	CASSPGTFPDTIYF	TGCGCCAGCAGCCCGGGGACTTTTCCGGACACCATATATTTT
.	TRBV18	TRBJ1-6	few	CASSPRTDSPLHF	TGTGCCAGCTCACCCCGGACAGATTCACCCCTCCACTTT
.	TRBV12-3/TRBV12-4	TRBJ2-3	few	CASSLTSPSDTQYF	TGTGCCAGCAGTTTAACTAGCCCCTCGGATACGCAGTATTTT
TRBD1	TRBV6-2/TRBV6-3	TRBJ1-5	many	CASSRLTGGLAQPQHF	TGTGCCAGCAGTCGCCTGACAGGGGGCTTAGCTCAGCCCCAGCATTTT
TRBD1	TRBV5-1	TRBJ1-1	many	CASFGQGANTEAFF	TGCGCCAGCTTCGGACAGGGGGCGAACACTGAAGCTTTCTTT
.	TRBV2	TRBJ2-1	many	CAGRPQGPEQFF	TGTGCCGGCCGGCCCCAGGGGCCTGAGCAGTTCTTC
.	TRBV3-1	TRBJ1-1	.	CASSHRRGGREAFF	TGTGCCAGCAGCCATAGGCGTGGGGGGCGTGAAGCTTTCTTT
TRBD1	TRBV24-1	TRBJ2-2	.	CATSDSGTGRTGELFF	TGTGCCACCAGTGACTCCGGGACAGGACGCACCGGGGAGCTGTTTTTT
TRBD1	TRBV2	TRBJ1-1	many	CASSEGGQGPSEAFF	TGTGCCAGCAGTGAGGGGGGACAGGGGCCCTCGGAAGCTTTCTTT
.	TRBV20-1	TRBJ2-3	few	CSARDPTRTTDTQYF	TGCAGTGCTAGGGACCCGACACGTACCACAGATACGCAGTATTTT
TRBD1	TRBV18	TRBJ2-7	.	CASSSRQGASYEQYF	TGTGCCAGCTCGAGTCGACAGGGGGCTTCCTACGAGCAGTACTTC
TRBD2	TRBV7-9	TRBJ2-7	few	CASSLGGGPYEQYF	TGTGCCAGCAGCTTAGGGGGGGGTCCCTACGAGCAGTACTTC
.	TRBV10-3	TRBJ1-3	few	CAISMSSGNTIYF	TGTGCCATCAGCATGAGCTCTGGAAACACCATATATTTT
.	TRBV29-1	TRBJ1-5	few	CSATKDLTRGRYDSNQPQHF	TGCAGCGCTACCAAAGACCTCACCCGTGGGCGATATGATAGCAATCAGCCCCAGCATTTT
.	TRBV5-1	TRBJ2-1	few	CASSAPAPGEQFF	TGCGCCAGCAGCGCCCCCGCCCCAGGGGAGCAGTTCTTC
.	TRBV6-5	TRBJ2-5	few	CASSYIAKETQYF	TGTGCCAGCAGTTATATAGCGAAAGAGACCCAGTACTTC
.	TRBV7-2	TRBJ2-2	few	CASSSRRDGELFF	TGTGCCAGCAGCTCTAGGCGGGACGGGGAGCTGTTTTTT
.	TRBV11-2	TRBJ2-1	many	CASSLDRLQYNEQFF	TGTGCCAGCAGCTTAGATCGATTGCAGTACAATGAGCAGTTCTTC
.	TRBV6-5	TRBJ2-1	many	CASSLQGTVNEQFF	TGTGCCAGCAGTTTACAGGGAACGGTCAATGAGCAGTTCTTC
TRBD1	TRBV5-1	TRBJ1-1	few	CASGDRLTEAFF	TGCGCCAGCGGGGACAGGTTGACTGAAGCTTTCTTT
TRBD1	TRBV12-3/TRBV12-4	TRBJ1-1	few	CASRPDRANTEAFF	TGTGCCAGCAGGCCGGACAGGGCGAACACTGAAGCTTTCTTT
TRBD1	TRBV5-4	TRBJ1-4	.	CASRRTGSNEKLFF	TGTGCCAGCAGACGGACAGGTTCGAATGAAAAACTGTTTTTT
.	TRBV5-1	TRBJ2-5	few	CASSLEQKGTQYF	TGCGCCAGCAGCTTGGAACAGAAGGGGACCCAGTACTTC
.	TRBV12-3/TRBV12-4	TRBJ2-7	many	CASSFSGFSSYEQYF	TGTGCCAGCAGTTTTAGTGGGTTCTCCTCCTACGAGCAGTACTTC
TRBD2	TRBV29-1	TRBJ2-4	many	CSVATGGTKNIQYF	TGCAGCGTCGCAACCGGGGGGACCAAAAACATTCAGTACTTC
TRBD1	TRBV5-1	TRBJ1-3	few	CASSLGQVENTIYF	TGCGCCAGCAGCCTAGGACAGGTCGAAAACACCATATATTTT
TRBD1	TRBV4-3	TRBJ2-7	many	CASSRTGTGNTHEQYF	TGCGCCAGCAGCCGGACCGGGACAGGGAATACACACGAGCAGTACTTC
.	TRBV7-8	TRBJ2-1	.	CASSDYPYNEQFF	TGTGCCAGCAGCGACTACCCCTACAATGAGCAGTTCTTC
.	TRBV28	TRBJ1-5	.	CANQPQHF	TGTGCAAATCAGCCCCAGCATTTT
.	TRBV20-1	TRBJ1-2	few	CSARETEGYGYTF	TGCAGTGCTAGAGAGACAGAGGGGTATGGCTACACCTTC
.	TRBV7-2	TRBJ1-1	.	CASSFGAIEAFF	TGTGCCAGCAGCTTCGGGGCAATTGAAGCTTTCTTT
.	TRBV7-2	TRBJ1-5	.	CASSFGAGILQPQHF	.
.	TRBV2	TRBJ2-4	few	CASSERLTKNIQYF	TGTGCCAGCAGTGAGAGGTTGACCAAAAACATTCAGTACTTC
TRBD1	TRBV7-2	TRBJ1-6	.	CASSLRQQGSASPLHF	TGTGCCAGCAGCTTAAGGCAACAGGGGTCAGCGTCACCCCTCCACTTT
.	TRBV10-1	TRBJ2-5	.	CASSESGGRETQYF	TGCGCCAGCAGTGAGTCCGGGGGAAGGGAGACCCAGTACTTC
TRBD1	TRBV6-1	TRBJ2-3	few	CASSTDRGFWDTQYF	TGTGCCAGCAGTACGGACAGGGGGTTTTGGGATACGCAGTATTTT